A selection of T cell receptor beta chains follows, all from one sample in a study of blood T cell repertoires in COVID-19. Libraries were prepared by immunoSEQ multiplex PCR; TCRdb keeps only in-frame clonotypes and omits some of them. This table holds about 100,000 clones, more than 85% found once. Sample: peripheral blood. The receptors come from a man aged 30 to 45 in a cohort sampled during active COVID-19. Both conserved end residues are part of each CDR3. The D gene is left open where the match is weak. The size of a clone is reported for some rows only, either as once, few or many, or as a class for expanded clones.

abundance,j_gene,d_gene,v_gene,len,CDR3nt,CDR3aa
-,TRBJ2-3,TRBD2,TRBV19,18,TGTGCCAGTAGTTCCCCCACAACTAGCGGGGAGTGGACAGATACGCAGTATTTT,CASSSPTTSGEWTDTQYF
few,TRBJ2-3,-,TRBV6-5,16,TGTGCCAGCAGTTATAGTGCTAGCAGCTTCGCAGATACGCAGTATTTT,CASSYSASSFADTQYF
once,TRBJ2-2,TRBD1,TRBV2,16,TGTGCCAGCAGTGAAGTGGGACAGGGGAACACCGGGGAGCTGTTTTTT,CASSEVGQGNTGELFF
-,TRBJ1-2,TRBD1,TRBV7-9,18,TGTGCCAGCAGCTTAAGGGGTATACCAGGACAGGGCGCCTATGGCTACACCTTC,CASSLRGIPGQGAYGYTF
-,TRBJ2-3,-,TRBV3-1/TRBV3-2,15,TGTGCCAGCAGCCAAGTGACGGGGGGCACAGATACGCAGTATTTT,CASSQVTGGTDTQYF
-,TRBJ2-1,-,TRBV18,14,TGTGCCAGCTCACCACCTACTGACTACAATGAGCAGTTCTTC,CASSPPTDYNEQFF
-,TRBJ2-2,TRBD2,TRBV4-1,18,TGCGCCAGCAGCCCCCGGACTAGCGGGGGGGTGGCGGCCGGGGAGCTGTTTTTT,CASSPRTSGGVAAGELFF
-,TRBJ2-2,TRBD1,TRBV5-1,17,TGCGCCAGCAGGCTAGCACCCGACAGGGTTGGGAACGGGGAGCTGTTTTTT,CASRLAPDRVGNGELFF
-,TRBJ2-7,TRBD1,TRBV2,15,TGTGCCAGCAGTGAAGGTCAGGGGGCTAACTACGAGCAGTACTTC,CASSEGQGANYEQYF
-,TRBJ1-6,-,TRBV11-2,16,TGTGCCAGCAGCTTAGGCCCGGGGAGGGATAATTCACCCCTCCACTTT,CASSLGPGRDNSPLHF
-,TRBJ1-3,-,TRBV4-1,15,TGCGCCAGCAGCCAAGATCCGCAGGGAAGAAACACCATATATTTT,CASSQDPQGRNTIYF
-,TRBJ1-4,-,TRBV11-2,16,TGTGCCAGCAGCTTATCGGGGGGGAAGACTAATGAAAAACTGTTTTTT,CASSLSGGKTNEKLFF
-,TRBJ2-7,TRBD1,TRBV29-1,14,TGCAGCGTAAGACAGGGGCCAATACCCTACGAGCAGTACTTC,CSVRQGPIPYEQYF
-,TRBJ1-1,TRBD1,TRBV11-3,11,TGTGCCAGCAGCTCCAGGGGGGCAGCTTTCTTT,CASSSRGAAFF
-,TRBJ2-5,TRBD2,TRBV4-3,14,TGCGCCAGCAGCCAAGATCGGGCAGGGAGGGCCCAGTACTTC,CASSQDRAGRAQYF
-,TRBJ2-5,-,TRBV6-5,14,TGTGCCAGCAGTTACCGAGGTCAGCAAGAGACCCAGTACTTC,CASSYRGQQETQYF
-,TRBJ1-2,TRBD1,TRBV30,13,TGTGCCTGGGGGACAGGGACTCTCTATGGCTACACCTTC,CAWGTGTLYGYTF
-,TRBJ2-3,-,TRBV5-1,14,TGCGCCAGCAGCTGGGGACCACGGGAGGATACGCAGTATTTT,CASSWGPREDTQYF
once,TRBJ1-4,TRBD1,TRBV7-2,16,TGTGCCAGCAGCTTAGAGACAGGGTTTAAGAGTGAAAAACTGTTTTTT,CASSLETGFKSEKLFF
-,TRBJ1-6,TRBD1,TRBV6-5,15,TGTGCCAGCAGTTCCGGGGACAGGCGAGGGGCACCCCTCCACTTT,CASSSGDRRGAPLHF
-,TRBJ2-1,TRBD2,TRBV18,15,TGTGCCAGCTCACCCGGACTAGCGGACTACAATGAGCAGTTCTTC,CASSPGLADYNEQFF
few,TRBJ1-5,-,TRBV19,15,TGTGCCAGTAGTATAGGGTCCGGGAGCAATCAGCCCCAGCATTTT,CASSIGSGSNQPQHF
-,TRBJ1-4,TRBD1,TRBV7-9,19,TGTGCCAGCAGCCCCGGGGACAGGGGGATGTCCGCATTCAATGAAAAACTGTTTTTT,CASSPGDRGMSAFNEKLFF
-,TRBJ2-7,-,TRBV5-1,14,TGCGCCAGCAGTTATCACAGGGAATCGTACGAGCAGTACTTC,CASSYHRESYEQYF
-,TRBJ1-2,TRBD1,TRBV7-9,16,TGTGCCAGCAGCTTAGCCCGACAGGGGGGCGGTAGGGGCTACACCTTC,CASSLARQGGGRGYTF
-,TRBJ2-3,TRBD2,TRBV28,16,TGTGCCAGCAGTTTATGGGGTAGCGGGGGATCAGATACGCAGTATTTT,CASSLWGSGGSDTQYF
-,TRBJ1-4,-,TRBV6-6,15,TGTGCCAGCAGGCCGTCGGGGGGAGGGGCCGAAAAACTGTTTTTT,CASRPSGGGAEKLFF
-,TRBJ1-1,TRBD1,TRBV30,15,TGTGCCTGGACCCCGAGCAGGGGGTTTAACACTGAAGCTTTCTTT,CAWTPSRGFNTEAFF
-,TRBJ1-4,TRBD1,TRBV5-8,17,TGTGCCAGCAGCTTGGGGACAGGACCGGCAACTAATGAAAAACTGTTTTTT,CASSLGTGPATNEKLFF
-,TRBJ2-3,TRBD2,TRBV6-6,15,TGTGCCAGCAGTGATAGCGGGGGGCCCACAGATACGCAGTATTTT,CASSDSGGPTDTQYF
once,TRBJ2-1,-,TRBV10-3,11,TGTGCCATCCATCCCTACAATGAGCAGTTCTTC,CAIHPYNEQFF
-,TRBJ1-4,-,TRBV12-3/TRBV12-4,11,TGTGCCAGCAGTTCGGGGGGAAAACTGTTTTTT,CASSSGGKLFF
-,TRBJ2-5,-,TRBV12-3/TRBV12-4,13,TGTGCCAGCAGTTCGGGGGAATCGGGGACCCAGTACTTC,CASSSGESGTQYF
-,TRBJ2-3,TRBD2,TRBV6-6,17,TGTGCCAGCAGTCTTCACCCGAGCGGGGGGGTGACAGATACGCAGTATTTT,CASSLHPSGGVTDTQYF
-,TRBJ2-5,-,TRBV27,15,TGTGCCAGCAGTCGCGCGGCGGGGGCTTGGGGGACCCAGTACTTC,CASSRAAGAWGTQYF